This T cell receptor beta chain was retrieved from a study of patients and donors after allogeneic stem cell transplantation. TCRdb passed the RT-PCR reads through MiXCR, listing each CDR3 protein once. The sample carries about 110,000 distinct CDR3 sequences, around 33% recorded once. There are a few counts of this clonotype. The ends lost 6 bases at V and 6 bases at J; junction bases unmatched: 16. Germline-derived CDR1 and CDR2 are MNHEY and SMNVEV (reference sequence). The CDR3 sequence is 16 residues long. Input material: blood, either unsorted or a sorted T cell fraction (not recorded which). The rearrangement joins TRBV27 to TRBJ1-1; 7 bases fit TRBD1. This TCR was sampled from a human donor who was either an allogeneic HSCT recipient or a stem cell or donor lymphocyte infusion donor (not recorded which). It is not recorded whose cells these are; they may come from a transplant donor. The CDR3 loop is CASSQRGQWGRSEAFF. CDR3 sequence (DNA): TGTGCCAGCAGCCAAAGGGGACAGTGGGGGAGGTCTGAAGCTTTCTTT.